This TCR beta chain was observed in a study of identical twins. Study outcomes and limitations: Reduced insertions were recorded for abundant cord blood beta clonotypes, with no such pattern in memory repertoires.

From the 5' RACE reads, TCRdb called clonotypes with MiXCR, one entry per CDR3 protein. This sample carries 400,000 or so distinct CDR3 sequences, 8.5% to 10% of them seen once, and the ten largest clones take 7.5% to 9.5%. This clonotype was seen ten or more times. The antigen is undetermined. This CDR3 has 14 residues. V shed 3 bases and J shed 4 bases, with 12 bases lying between them. Germline V gives CDR1 SQVTM, CDR2 ANQGSEA. The chain links TRBV29-1 to TRBJ1-4; D is undetermined. What was sequenced was naive T cells sorted from blood. The receptor was derived from a woman aged 50 to 60 in good health. The CDR3 bases are TGCAGCGTTGACGCTACCGGAGTTAATGAAAAACTGTTTTTT. It encodes CSVDATGVNEKLFF.